This T cell receptor beta chain came from a study of T-cell memory formation after mild COVID-19. In the study overall: TCR clusters mostly belonged to single donors.

Germline CDR1 and CDR2: SGHVS and FNYEAQ. This CDR3 is built from 14 residues. V was pared by 5 bases and J by 0 bases, with 8 bases between. TCRdb ran MiXCR on the 5' RACE reads and lists one entry per CDR3 protein. Of 90,000 to 130,000 distinct CDR3 sequences listed, roughly a sixth were seen once; the top ten hold approximately 5.1%. As regards this clonotype: Its specificity is not known.

General study points: CD4+ bias marked clones expanding day 15 to 37, unlike balanced contracting clones.

Sequencing was done on a sample of PBMCs or a T cell subset sorted from them (not recorded which). The TCR was taken from a man between 18 and 35 years old who had mild COVID-19 (a few samples of this study predate the infection). Cell type and time point are not known. The rearrangement joins TRBV7-6 to TRBJ1-3; D not certain. Here the CDR3 DNA reads TGTGCCAGCAGCCTCGACCTCTCTGGAAACACCATATATTTT. It specifies CASSLDLSGNTIYF.